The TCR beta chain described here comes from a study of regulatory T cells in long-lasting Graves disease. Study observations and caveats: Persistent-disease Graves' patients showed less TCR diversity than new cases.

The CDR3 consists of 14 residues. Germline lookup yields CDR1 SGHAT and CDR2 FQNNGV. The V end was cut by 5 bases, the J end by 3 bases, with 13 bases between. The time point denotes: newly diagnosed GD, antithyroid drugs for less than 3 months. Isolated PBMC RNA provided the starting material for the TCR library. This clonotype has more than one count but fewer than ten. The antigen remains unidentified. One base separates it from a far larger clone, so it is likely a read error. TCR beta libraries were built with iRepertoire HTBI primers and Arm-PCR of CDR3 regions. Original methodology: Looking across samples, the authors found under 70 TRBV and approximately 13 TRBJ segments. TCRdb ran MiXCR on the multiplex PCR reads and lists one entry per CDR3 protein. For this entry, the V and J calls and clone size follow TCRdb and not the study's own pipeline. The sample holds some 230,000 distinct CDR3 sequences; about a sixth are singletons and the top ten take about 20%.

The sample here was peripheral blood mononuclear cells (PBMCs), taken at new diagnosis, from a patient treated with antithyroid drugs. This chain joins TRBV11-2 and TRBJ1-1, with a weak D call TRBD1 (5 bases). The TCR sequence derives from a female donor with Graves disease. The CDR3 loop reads CASSPRLGDTEAFF. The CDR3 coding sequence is TGTGCCAGCAGCCCGAGGTTAGGGGACACTGAAGCTTTCTTT. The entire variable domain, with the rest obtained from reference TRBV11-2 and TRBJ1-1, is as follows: EAGVAQSPRYKIIEKRQSVAFWCNPISGHATLYWYQQILGQGPKLLIQFQNNGVVDDSQLPKDRFSAERLKGVDSTLKIQPAKLEDSAVYLCASSPRLGDTEAFFGQGTRLTVV.